The text below deals with one TCR beta chain. The naive CD8 population came from CD45RO-negative cells selected for CCR7, without terminally differentiated effector memory CD45RA+ cells. Assay: immunoSEQ multiplex PCR; the TCRdb copy retains only in-frame clones and omits some. The sample yields about 2.2 million clones, about 94% seen once. This entry is derived from a study of shared clonotypes between healthy human individuals. V was pared by 2 bases and J by 10 bases, with 6 bases between. This CDR3 contains 11 residues. Germline V gene sequence: CDR1 SGHTA, CDR2 FQGNSA. This chain connects TRBV7-2 to TRBJ2-1; D perhaps matches TRBD1 (5 bases). The sequenced sample was naive CD8+ T cells from PBMCs. The clonotype originates from a man in his late teens or twenties in good health. Some clones in this sample may be carry-over from other donors' samples. DNA of the CDR3: TGTGCCAGCAGCTTATCAGGGGAGCAGTTCTTC. It codes for CASSLSGEQFF. Filled out from reference TRBV7-2 and TRBJ2-1, the complete variable domain reads GAGVSQSPSNKVTEKGKDVELRCDPISGHTALYWYRQSLGQGLEFLIYFQGNSAPDKSGLPSDRFSAERTGGSVSTLTIQRTQQEDSAVYLCASSLSGEQFFGPGTRLTVL.